This T cell receptor (beta chain) emerged from a study of shared clonotypes between healthy human individuals. Germline V gives CDR1 SGHTA, CDR2 FQGNSA. Trimming removed 5 bases at V and 0 bases at J, with 11 bases between. The CDR3 has 14 residues. Method: immunoSEQ multiplex PCR; TCRdb's copy keeps in-frame clones and lacks some. The data show 1,500,000 or so clones, roughly 95% seen once. The V call is TRBV7-2, the J call TRBJ2-7; D is unresolved. The clonotype originates from a man between 25 and 39 years old in good health. Sequenced sample: naive CD4+ T cells sorted from blood. The subset: CD45RA+ positively selected. CDR3 nucleotides: TGTGCCAGCAGCCCGACCCTGGTCTCCTACGAGCAGTACTTC. It specifies CASSPTLVSYEQYF.